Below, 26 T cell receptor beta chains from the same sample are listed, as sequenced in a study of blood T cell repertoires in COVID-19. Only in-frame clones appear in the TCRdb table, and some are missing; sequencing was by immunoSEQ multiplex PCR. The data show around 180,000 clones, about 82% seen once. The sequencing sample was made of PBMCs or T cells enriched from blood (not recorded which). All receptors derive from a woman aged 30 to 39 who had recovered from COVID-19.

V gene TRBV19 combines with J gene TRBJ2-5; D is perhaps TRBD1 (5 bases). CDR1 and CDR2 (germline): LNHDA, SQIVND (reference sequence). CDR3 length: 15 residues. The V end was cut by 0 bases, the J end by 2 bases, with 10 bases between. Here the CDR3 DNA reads TGTGCCAGTAGTATAGACCGCCGGACACAAGAGACCCAGTACTTC. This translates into CASSIDRRTQETQYF.

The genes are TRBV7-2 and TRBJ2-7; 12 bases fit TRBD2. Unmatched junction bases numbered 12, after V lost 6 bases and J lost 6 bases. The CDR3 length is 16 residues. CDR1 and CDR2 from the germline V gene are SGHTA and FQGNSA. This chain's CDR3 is CASRLAGGPITGEQYF. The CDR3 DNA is TGTGCCAGCAGGCTAGCGGGAGGGCCGATAACTGGCGAGCAGTACTTC. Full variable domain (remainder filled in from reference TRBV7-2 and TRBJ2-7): GAGVSQSPSNKVTEKGKDVELRCDPISGHTALYWYRQSLGQGLEFLIYFQGNSAPDKSGLPSDRFSAERTGGSVSTLTIQRTQQEDSAVYLCASRLAGGPITGEQYFGPGTRLTVT.

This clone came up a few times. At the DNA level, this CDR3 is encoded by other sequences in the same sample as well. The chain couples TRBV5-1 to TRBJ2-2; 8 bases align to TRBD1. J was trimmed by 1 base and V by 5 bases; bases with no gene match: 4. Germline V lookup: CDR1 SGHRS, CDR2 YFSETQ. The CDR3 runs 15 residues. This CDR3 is CASRPTGGNTGELFF. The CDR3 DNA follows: TGCGCCAGCAGGCCAACAGGGGGGAACACCGGGGAGCTGTTTTTT.

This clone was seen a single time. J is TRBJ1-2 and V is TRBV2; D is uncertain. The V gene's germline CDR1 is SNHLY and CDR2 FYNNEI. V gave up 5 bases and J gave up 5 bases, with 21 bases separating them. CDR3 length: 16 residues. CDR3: CASSRENGRAVYGYTF. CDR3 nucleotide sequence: TGTGCCAGCAGTCGGGAAAATGGACGGGCCGTATATGGCTACACCTTC.

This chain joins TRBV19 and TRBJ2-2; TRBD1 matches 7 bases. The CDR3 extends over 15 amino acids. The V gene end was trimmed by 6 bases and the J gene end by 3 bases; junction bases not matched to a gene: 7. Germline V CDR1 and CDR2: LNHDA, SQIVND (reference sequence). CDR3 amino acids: CASRRDRTYTGELFF. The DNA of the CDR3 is TGTGCCAGTAGAAGGGACAGAACTTACACCGGGGAGCTGTTTTTT.

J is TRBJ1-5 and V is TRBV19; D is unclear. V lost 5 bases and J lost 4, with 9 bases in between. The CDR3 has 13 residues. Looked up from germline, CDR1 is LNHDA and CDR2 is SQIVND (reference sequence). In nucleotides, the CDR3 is TGTGCCAGTAGTCGGGAAGGGAATCAGCCCCAGCATTTT. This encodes CASSREGNQPQHF. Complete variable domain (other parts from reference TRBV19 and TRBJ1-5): DGGITQSPKYLFRKEGQNVTLSCEQNLNHDAMYWYRQDPGQGLRLIYYSQIVNDFQKGDIAEGYSVSREKKESFPLTVTSAQKNPTAFYLCASSREGNQPQHFGDGTRLSIL.

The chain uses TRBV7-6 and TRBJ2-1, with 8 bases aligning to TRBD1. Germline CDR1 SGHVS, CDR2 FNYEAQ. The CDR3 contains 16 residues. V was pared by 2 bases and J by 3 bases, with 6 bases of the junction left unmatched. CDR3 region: CASSLIRGRDYNEQFF. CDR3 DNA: TGTGCCAGCAGCTTAATCAGGGGGCGCGACTACAATGAGCAGTTCTTC.

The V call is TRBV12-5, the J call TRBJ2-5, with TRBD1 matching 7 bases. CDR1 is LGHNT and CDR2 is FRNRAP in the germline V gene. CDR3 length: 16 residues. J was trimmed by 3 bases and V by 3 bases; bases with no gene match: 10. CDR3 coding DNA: TGTGCTAGTGGTTTTCCGCCCCGGGACAGTGAAGAGACCCAGTACTTC. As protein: CASGFPPRDSEETQYF.

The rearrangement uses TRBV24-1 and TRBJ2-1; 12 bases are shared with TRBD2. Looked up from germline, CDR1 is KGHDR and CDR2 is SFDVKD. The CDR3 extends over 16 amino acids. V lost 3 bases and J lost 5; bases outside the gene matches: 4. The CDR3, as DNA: TGTGCCACCAGTGATCCGACTAGCGGGAGCCACAATGAGCAGTTCTTC. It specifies CATSDPTSGSHNEQFF.

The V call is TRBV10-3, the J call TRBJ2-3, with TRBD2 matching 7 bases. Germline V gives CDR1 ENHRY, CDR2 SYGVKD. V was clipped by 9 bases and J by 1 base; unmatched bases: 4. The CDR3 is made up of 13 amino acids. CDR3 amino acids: CAMGGDGTDTQYF. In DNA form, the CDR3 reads TGTGCCATGGGGGGGGACGGCACAGATACGCAGTATTTT.

This CDR3 is CASSTDRGRTDTQYF. CDR3 in DNA: TGTGCCAGTAGTACGGACAGGGGGAGGACAGATACGCAGTATTTT. The rearrangement uses TRBV19 and TRBJ2-3; 10 bases are a match to TRBD1. CDR1 LNHDA and CDR2 SQIVND come from the germline V gene (reference sequence). Unmatched junction bases numbered 4, after V lost 4 bases and J lost 3 bases. The CDR3 loop spans 15 amino acids.

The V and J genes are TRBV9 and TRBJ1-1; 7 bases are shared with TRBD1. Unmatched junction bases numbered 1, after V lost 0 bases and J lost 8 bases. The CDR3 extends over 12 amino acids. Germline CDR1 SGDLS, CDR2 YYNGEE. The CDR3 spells CASSVGRGEAFF. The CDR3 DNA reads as TGTGCCAGCAGCGTAGGCAGGGGGGAAGCTTTCTTT.

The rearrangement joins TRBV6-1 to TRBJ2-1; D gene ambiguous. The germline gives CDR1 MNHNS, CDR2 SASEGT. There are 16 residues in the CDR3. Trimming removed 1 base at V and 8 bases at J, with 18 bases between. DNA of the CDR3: TGTGCCAGCAGTGAAGTGGTGGGCGCGTCATCCTATGAGCAGTTCTTC. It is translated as CASSEVVGASSYEQFF.

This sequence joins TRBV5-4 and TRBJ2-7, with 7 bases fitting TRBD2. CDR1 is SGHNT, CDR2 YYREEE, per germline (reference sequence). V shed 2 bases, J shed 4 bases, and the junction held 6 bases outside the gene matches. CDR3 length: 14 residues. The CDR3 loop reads CASSLGGSNYEQYF. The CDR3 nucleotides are TGTGCCAGCAGCTTAGGCGGGAGTAATTACGAGCAGTACTTC.

CDR3 in DNA: TGTGCCAGTAGTATTGAAGCGGGAGCTTCCTACAATGAGCAGTTCTTC. Residues: CASSIEAGASYNEQFF. The rearrangement joins TRBV19 to TRBJ2-1, with 8 bases matching TRBD2. Germline-derived CDR1 and CDR2 are LNHDA and SQIVND (reference sequence). The trim removed 3 bases at V and 1 base at J, leaving 5 bases unmatched. The length of the CDR3 is 16 residues.

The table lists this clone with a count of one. CDR3 coding DNA: TGTGCCAGCAGCGAGACAGGGGGGGGTGAAAAACTGTTTTTT. Amino acids: CASSETGGGEKLFF. The chain is built from TRBV5-4 and TRBJ1-4, with 9 bases matching TRBD1. With V trimmed by 4 bases and J by 7 bases, 5 bases remained unmatched. The CDR3 totals 14 residues. Germline assignment: CDR1 SGHNT and CDR2 YYREEE (reference sequence).

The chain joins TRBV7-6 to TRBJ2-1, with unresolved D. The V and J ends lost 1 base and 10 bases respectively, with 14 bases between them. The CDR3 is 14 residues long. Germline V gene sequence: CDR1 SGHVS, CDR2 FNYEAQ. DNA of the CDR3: TGTGCCAGCAGCTTAGGTGACGGAGAGGTCGAGCAGTTCTTC. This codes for CASSLGDGEVEQFF.

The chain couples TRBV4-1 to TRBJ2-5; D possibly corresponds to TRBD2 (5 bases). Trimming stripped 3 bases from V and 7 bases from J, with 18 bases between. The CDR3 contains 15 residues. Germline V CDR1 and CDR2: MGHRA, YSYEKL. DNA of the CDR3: TGCGCCAGCAGCCAGACGATGTGGGAGAGTGGGACCCAGTACTTC. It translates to CASSQTMWESGTQYF.

CDR3 amino acids: CAISKTGTSGRGYEQYF. CDR3 DNA sequence: TGTGCCATCAGTAAGACCGGGACTAGCGGGAGAGGTTACGAGCAGTACTTC. The chain links TRBV10-3 to TRBJ2-7; 14 bases line up with TRBD2. The germline CDR1 and CDR2 sequences are ENHRY and SYGVKD. The J segment lost 4 bases and the V segment lost 5 bases, leaving 10 bases of the junction unmatched. This CDR3 spans 17 amino acids.

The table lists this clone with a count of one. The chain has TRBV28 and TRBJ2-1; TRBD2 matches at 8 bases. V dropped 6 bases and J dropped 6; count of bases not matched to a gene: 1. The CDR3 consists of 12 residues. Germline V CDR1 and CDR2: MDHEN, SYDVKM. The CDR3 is CASSGGVNEQFF. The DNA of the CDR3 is TGTGCCAGCAGCGGGGGGGTCAATGAGCAGTTCTTC.

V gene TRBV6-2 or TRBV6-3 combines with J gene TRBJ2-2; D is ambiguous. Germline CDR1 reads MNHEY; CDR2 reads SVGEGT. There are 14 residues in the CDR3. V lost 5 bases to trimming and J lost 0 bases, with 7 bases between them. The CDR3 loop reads CASSPGSNTGELFF. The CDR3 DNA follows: TGTGCCAGCAGTCCCGGGTCGAACACCGGGGAGCTGTTTTTT.

The chain's CDR3 is CASSQASLAGADTQYF. The CDR3 DNA sequence: TGTGCCAGCAGCCAAGCATCACTAGCGGGAGCAGATACGCAGTATTTT. This chain links TRBV4-2 with TRBJ2-3; 11 bases map to TRBD2. The V and J ends lost 1 base and 4 bases, in that order; junction bases with no gene match: 4. This CDR3 comprises 16 residues. Germline-derived CDR1 and CDR2 are LGHNA and YNFKEQ.

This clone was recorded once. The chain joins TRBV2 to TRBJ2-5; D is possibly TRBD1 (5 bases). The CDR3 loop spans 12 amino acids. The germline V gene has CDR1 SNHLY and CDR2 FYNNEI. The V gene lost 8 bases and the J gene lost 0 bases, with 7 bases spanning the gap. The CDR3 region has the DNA TGTGCCAGCCTCAGGGACCAAGAGACCCAGTACTTC. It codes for CASLRDQETQYF. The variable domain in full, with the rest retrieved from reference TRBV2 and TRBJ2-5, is EPEVTQTPSHQVTQMGQEVILRCVPISNHLYFYWYRQILGQKVEFLVSFYNNEISEKSEIFDDQFSVERPDGSNFTLKIRSTKLEDSAMYFCASLRDQETQYFGPGTRLLVL.

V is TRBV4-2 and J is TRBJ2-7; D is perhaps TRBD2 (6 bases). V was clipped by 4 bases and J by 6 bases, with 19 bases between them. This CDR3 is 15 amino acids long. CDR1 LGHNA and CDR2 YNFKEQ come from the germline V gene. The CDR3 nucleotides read TGTGCCAGCAGCCCAGTGGGGGGAGCAACTTCCGAGCAGTACTTC. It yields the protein CASSPVGGATSEQYF.

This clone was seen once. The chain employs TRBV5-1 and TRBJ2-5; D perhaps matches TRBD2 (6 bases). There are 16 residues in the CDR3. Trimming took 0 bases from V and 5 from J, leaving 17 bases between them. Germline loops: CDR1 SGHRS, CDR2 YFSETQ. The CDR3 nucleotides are TGCGCCAGCAGCTTGGGTCTATACGGGAGTAGGGAGACCCAGTACTTC. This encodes CASSLGLYGSRETQYF.

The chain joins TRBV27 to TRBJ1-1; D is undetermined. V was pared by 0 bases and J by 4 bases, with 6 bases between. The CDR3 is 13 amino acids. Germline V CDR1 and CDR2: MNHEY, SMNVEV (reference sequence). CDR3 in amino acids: CASSLSGATEAFF. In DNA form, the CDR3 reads TGTGCCAGCAGTTTATCCGGAGCCACTGAAGCTTTCTTT.